This T cell receptor beta chain appears in the sequencing data of a study of control samples from healthy donors and cancer patients. Libraries were prepared by immunoSEQ multiplex PCR; TCRdb keeps only in-frame clonotypes and omits some of them. Among some 150,000 clones listed, under 90% were seen once. The CDR3 is 15 amino acids. Trimming shortened V by 5 bases and J by 2 bases, and 13 bases separated the two germline ends. Germline-derived CDR1 and CDR2 are SNHLY and FYNNEI. The TCR originated in a man aged 25-45 years in good health. The sequenced material came from blood. This rearrangement joins TRBV2 to TRBJ1-5; D may be TRBD1 (5 bases). The CDR3 DNA reads as TGTGCCAGCAGTCGCGAGGACAAGGGCAATCAGCCCCAGCATTTT. Protein product: CASSREDKGNQPQHF.